A single sample gave rise to the 2 T cell receptor beta chains below, sequenced in a study of T and B cells in COVID-19 patients (dated by TCRdb to between 2020 and 2021). Genomic DNA extracted from blood was used in amounts of roughly 220-500 ng for amplification of TRB repertoires. Sequenced using an Illumina MiSeq. Multiplex PCR with BIOMED2 TRB-A/B primer pools was used to amplify the TRB rearrangements. TCRdb reprocessing: public reads trimmed at Q25 with fastp, clones called with MiXCR, in-frame beta chains kept. Under each unique CDR3 protein, matching rows form one entry showing the most common genes and DNA. The table for this sample lists approximately 10,000 distinct CDR3 sequences; nearly 30% of them were counted only once. The ten biggest clones cover about 30% of the sample. Sequencing was done on a sample of blood. These receptors originate from a human donor who had recovered from COVID-19.

This clonotype was detected many times. The rearrangement links TRBV5-4 to TRBJ2-1; TRBD2 matches 9 bases. Germline loops: CDR1 SGHNT, CDR2 YYREEE (reference sequence). V trimming: 3 bases; J trimming: 6 bases; junction bases outside the gene matches: 7. This CDR3 spans 15 amino acids. Here the CDR3 DNA reads TGTGCCAGCAGCTCCGGGACTAGCTGGATCAATGAGCAGTTCTTC. It encodes CASSSGTSWINEQFF.

This clonotype qualifies as medium-sized. This chain uses TRBV11-1 with TRBJ2-3; D might be TRBD1 or TRBD2, each matching 5 bases. The CDR3 sequence is 15 residues long. Deletions cut 5 bases from V and 2 bases from J, with 14 bases between. The germline gives CDR1 SGHAT, CDR2 FQDESV (reference sequence). The CDR3 DNA reads as TGTGCCAGCAGCGGCCTGAGGGGTGTCACAGATACGCAGTATTTT. It yields the protein CASSGLRGVTDTQYF.